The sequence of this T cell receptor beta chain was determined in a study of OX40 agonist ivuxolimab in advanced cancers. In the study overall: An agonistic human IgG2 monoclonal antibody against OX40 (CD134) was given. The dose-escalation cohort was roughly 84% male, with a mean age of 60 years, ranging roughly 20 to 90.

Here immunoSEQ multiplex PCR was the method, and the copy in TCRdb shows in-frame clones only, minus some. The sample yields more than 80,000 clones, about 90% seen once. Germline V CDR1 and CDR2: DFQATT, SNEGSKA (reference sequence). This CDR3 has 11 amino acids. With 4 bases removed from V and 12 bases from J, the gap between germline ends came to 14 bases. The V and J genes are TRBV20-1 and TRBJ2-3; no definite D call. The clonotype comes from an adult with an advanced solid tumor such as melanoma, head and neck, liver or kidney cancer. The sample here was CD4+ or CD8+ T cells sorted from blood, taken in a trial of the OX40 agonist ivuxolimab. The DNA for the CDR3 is TGCAGTGCTACTCCGGACGAGCCACAGTATTTT. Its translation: CSATPDEPQYF.